This T cell receptor (beta chain) was observed in a study of graft-versus-host responses after intestinal transplantation. Study-level background: All recipients got anti-thymocyte globulin induction, then tacrolimus and steroids for about 3 years.

This clone was counted only a few times. What it recognizes is unknown. Study-wide results and caveats: Investigators detected GvH clones in recipient marrow, with some emerging earlier in ileum or blood.

There are 15 residues in the CDR3. Trimming left V 1 base short and J 3 bases short, with 10 bases between. Germline V gives CDR1 SNHLY, CDR2 FYNNEI. Sequencing was performed with immunoSEQ multiplex PCR; in TCRdb, only in-frame clones are kept and a portion is missing. This table has tens of thousands of clones, 91% appearing once. Material: unstimulated CD8+ T cells sorted from spleen or lymph node cells, obtained before intestinal transplant. This rearrangement joins TRBV2 to TRBJ2-1; perhaps TRBD1 as D (5 bases). This clonotype was sampled from a human donor who received an intestinal transplant. The CDR3 protein is CASSEEDMIYNEQFF. DNA of the CDR3: TGTGCCAGCAGTGAAGAGGACATGATCTACAATGAGCAGTTCTTC.